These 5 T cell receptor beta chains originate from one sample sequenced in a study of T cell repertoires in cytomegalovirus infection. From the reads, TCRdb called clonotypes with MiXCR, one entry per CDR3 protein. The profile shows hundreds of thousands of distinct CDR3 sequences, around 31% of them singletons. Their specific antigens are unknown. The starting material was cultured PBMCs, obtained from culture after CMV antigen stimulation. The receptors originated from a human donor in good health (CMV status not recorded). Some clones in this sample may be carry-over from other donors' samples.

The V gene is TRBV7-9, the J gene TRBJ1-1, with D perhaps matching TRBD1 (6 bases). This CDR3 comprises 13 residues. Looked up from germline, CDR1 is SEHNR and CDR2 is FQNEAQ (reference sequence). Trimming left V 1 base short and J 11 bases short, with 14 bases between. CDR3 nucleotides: TGTGCCAGCAGCTTAGAGGTGCAGGGGTCGGCTTTCTTT. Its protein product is CASSLEVQGSAFF. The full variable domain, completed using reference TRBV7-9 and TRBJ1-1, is DTGVSQNPRHKITKRGQNVTFRCDPISEHNRLYWYRQTLGQGPEFLTYFQNEAQLEKSRLLSDRFSAERPKGSFSTLEIQRTEQGDSAMYLCASSLEVQGSAFFGQGTRLTVV.

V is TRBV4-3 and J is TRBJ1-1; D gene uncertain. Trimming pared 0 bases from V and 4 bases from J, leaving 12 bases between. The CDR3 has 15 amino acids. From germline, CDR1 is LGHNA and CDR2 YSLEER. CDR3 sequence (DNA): TGCGCCAGCAGCCAAGATCACCGGGGAATCACTGAAGCTTTCTTT. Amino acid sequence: CASSQDHRGITEAFF.

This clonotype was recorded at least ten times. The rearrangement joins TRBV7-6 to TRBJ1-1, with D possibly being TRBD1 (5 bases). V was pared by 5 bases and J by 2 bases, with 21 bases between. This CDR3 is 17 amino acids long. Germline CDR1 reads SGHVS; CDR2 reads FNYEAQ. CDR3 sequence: CASSPKVWGNPNTEAFF. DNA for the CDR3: TGTGCCAGCAGCCCTAAAGTCTGGGGGAACCCAAACACTGAAGCTTTCTTT.

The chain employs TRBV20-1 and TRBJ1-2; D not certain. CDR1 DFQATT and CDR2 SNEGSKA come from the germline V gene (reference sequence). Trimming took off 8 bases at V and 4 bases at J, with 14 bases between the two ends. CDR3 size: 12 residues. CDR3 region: CSSSPLSYGYTF. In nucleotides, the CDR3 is TGCAGTTCAAGCCCCCTTTCCTATGGCTACACCTTC.

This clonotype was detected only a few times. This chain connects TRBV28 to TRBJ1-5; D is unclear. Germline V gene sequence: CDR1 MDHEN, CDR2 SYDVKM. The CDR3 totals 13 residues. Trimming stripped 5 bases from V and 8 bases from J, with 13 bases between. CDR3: CASSASPSEPQHF. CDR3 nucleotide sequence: TGTGCCAGCAGTGCCAGTCCCTCGGAGCCCCAGCATTTT.